The 27 T cell receptor beta chains below all came from one sample that was sequenced in a study of blood T cell repertoires in COVID-19. The assay was immunoSEQ multiplex PCR, and TCRdb's table has in-frame clones only and misses some. This sample has some 83,000 clones, with approximately 90% found just once. Material: peripheral blood. Every receptor here comes from a woman older than 75 with active or convalescent COVID-19.

The rearrangement joins TRBV19 to TRBJ2-7; 10 bases agree with TRBD2. The V gene's germline CDR1 is LNHDA and CDR2 SQIVND (reference sequence). V was pared by 3 bases and J by 3 bases, with 2 bases of the junction left unmatched. CDR3 size: 14 residues. The CDR3 coding sequence is TGTGCCAGTAGTATCCAGCGGGGGGGCTACGAGCAGTACTTC. Encoded protein: CASSIQRGGYEQYF.

This chain links TRBV11-1 with TRBJ1-1; D gene unclear. Trimming took off 5 bases at V and 3 bases at J, with 16 bases between the two ends. The CDR3 runs 15 residues. CDR1 is SGHAT and CDR2 is FQDESV in the germline V gene (reference sequence). This CDR3 reads CASSHRSRWDTEAFF. DNA for the CDR3: TGTGCCAGCAGCCATCGGAGCCGTTGGGACACTGAAGCTTTCTTT.

The chain has TRBV2 and TRBJ1-3; D might be TRBD1 (5 bases). Trimming pared 7 bases from V and 4 bases from J, leaving 14 bases between. This CDR3 is built from 14 residues. In germline, CDR1 is SNHLY, CDR2 FYNNEI. CDR3 DNA: TGTGCCAGCAAGAAAGGGGCCTCGGGAAACACCATATATTTT. It yields the protein CASKKGASGNTIYF.

The V call is TRBV14, the J call TRBJ2-1; D remains ambiguous. V lost 1 base, J lost 3 bases, and 10 bases lay in between. The CDR3 runs to 15 residues. Germline V CDR1 and CDR2: SGHDN, FVKESK. CDR3 coding DNA: TGTGCCAGCAGCCAAGGTCCAGGCTTCTACAATGAGCAGTTCTTC. Its protein is CASSQGPGFYNEQFF.

The gene calls are TRBV6-1 and TRBJ1-2; 8 bases are shared with TRBD1. The trim removed 0 bases at V and 8 bases at J, leaving 8 bases unmatched. Germline V gene lookup returns CDR1 MNHNS and CDR2 SASEGT. This CDR3 has 15 residues. The CDR3 sequence: CASSEASGQVGGYTF. DNA for the CDR3: TGTGCCAGCAGTGAAGCCTCGGGACAGGTGGGCGGCTACACCTTC.

This rearrangement joins TRBV4-3 to TRBJ2-1, with 12 bases that match TRBD2. The CDR3 has 18 amino acids. The ends lost 3 bases at V and 9 bases at J; junction bases unmatched: 15. CDR1 LGHNA and CDR2 YSLEER come from the germline V gene. DNA of the CDR3: TGCGCCAGCAGCCATTCACTTGGGCCGACTAGCGGGAGTAGTGAGCAGTTCTTC. This codes for CASSHSLGPTSGSSEQFF.

V gene TRBV6-1 combines with J gene TRBJ1-6, with 12 bases fitting TRBD1. V shed 4 bases, J shed 6 bases, and the junction held 7 bases outside the gene matches. CDR3 size: 17 residues. The germline CDR1 and CDR2 sequences are MNHNS and SASEGT. The CDR3 sequence: CASSAGTGGASNSPLHF. The CDR3 bases are TGTGCCAGCAGTGCTGGGACAGGGGGCGCCTCTAATTCACCCCTCCACTTT.

This clone was found once. DNA of the CDR3: TGTGCCAGCAGTTCTTGGGGACAAAGGGGAGAAAAACTGTTTTTT. Translated, it gives CASSSWGQRGEKLFF. This chain links TRBV27 with TRBJ1-4, with D perhaps TRBD1 (6 bases). The CDR3 extends over 15 amino acids. The germline CDR1 and CDR2 sequences are MNHEY and SMNVEV (reference sequence). Deletions cut 4 bases from V and 8 bases from J, with 17 bases between.

J is TRBJ2-7 and V is TRBV18; TRBD2 aligns across 8 bases. The ends lost 4 bases at V and 6 bases at J; junction bases unmatched: 14. CDR3 length: 16 residues. Germline CDR1 KGHSH, CDR2 LQKENI. CDR3 sequence reads: CASSQPGLGGGGEQYF. The CDR3 DNA reads as TGTGCCAGCTCACAACCGGGACTAGGGGGTGGTGGCGAGCAGTACTTC.

The J gene is TRBJ2-7, the V gene TRBV7-4; unclear D gene. Trimming cost V 5 bases and J 0 bases, with 20 bases left between them. CDR3 length: 17 residues. Germline CDR1 is SGHVT and CDR2 is SQSDAQ. Written as DNA, the CDR3 is TGTGCCAGCAGCGCTGACACCAACAACTTAAACTCCTACGAGCAGTACTTC. This codes for CASSADTNNLNSYEQYF. Using reference TRBV7-4 and TRBJ2-7 for the parts outside the CDR3, the full variable domain is GAGVSQSPRYKVAKRGRDVALRCDSISGHVTLYWYRQTLGQGSEVLTYSQSDAQRDKSGRPSGRFSAERPERSVSTLKIQRTEQGDSAVYLCASSADTNNLNSYEQYFGPGTRLTVT.

The chain is built from TRBV11-2 and TRBJ1-6; 9 bases fit TRBD1. Germline-derived CDR1 and CDR2 are SGHAT and FQNNGV. V trimming: 5 bases; J trimming: 7 bases; junction bases outside the gene matches: 6. The CDR3 runs to 15 residues. The CDR3 reads CASSLRQGENSPLHF. The CDR3 region has the DNA TGTGCCAGCAGCCTTAGACAGGGGGAAAATTCACCCCTCCACTTT.

The chain uses TRBV18 and TRBJ2-5; TRBD2 might be the D (5 bases). V gave up 1 base and J gave up 4 bases, with 19 bases separating them. CDR3 length: 17 amino acids. Germline V lookup: CDR1 KGHSH, CDR2 LQKENI. In DNA form, the CDR3 reads TGTGCCAGCTCACCACGATTCGGACGAGGGAGAACAGAGACCCAGTACTTC. It specifies CASSPRFGRGRTETQYF.

The rearrangement uses TRBV30 and TRBJ1-2; D remains ambiguous. The CDR3 is 12 residues long. Germline V CDR1 and CDR2: GTSNPN, SVGIG (reference sequence). The germline V and J ends were trimmed by 0 bases and 8 bases, with 10 bases remaining between them. The CDR3 protein is CAWSVRGKGYTF. DNA of the CDR3: TGTGCCTGGAGTGTACGGGGTAAAGGCTACACCTTC.

This sequence joins TRBV6-5 and TRBJ1-1; 7 nucleotides line up with TRBD1. Germline lookup yields CDR1 MNHEY and CDR2 SVGAGI. The CDR3 extends over 15 amino acids. Trimming at V came to 6 bases and at J to 3 bases, leaving 10 bases not matched to a gene. The CDR3 DNA is TGTGCCAGCAGCCCCACCCGACAGGGACACACTGAAGCTTTCTTT. It encodes CASSPTRQGHTEAFF.

The CDR3 reads CAIDDRGTDTQYF. CDR3 DNA: TGTGCCATCGACGACAGGGGGACAGATACGCAGTATTTT. The chain combines TRBV10-3 with TRBJ2-3; 9 bases are shared with TRBD1. From germline, CDR1 is ENHRY and CDR2 SYGVKD. The V segment lost 8 bases and the J segment 3 bases; nucleotides outside the gene matches: 3. This CDR3 is built from 13 residues.

The chain combines TRBV11-2 with TRBJ2-4, with a tentative D call TRBD2 (6 bases). V lost 2 bases to trimming and J lost 1 base, with 12 bases between them. Germline V gene lookup returns CDR1 SGHAT and CDR2 FQNNGV. The CDR3 runs 16 residues. The CDR3 DNA reads as TGTGCCAGCAGCTTAACGACGGCGGGGGCCAAAAACATTCAGTACTTC. Residues: CASSLTTAGAKNIQYF.

The rearrangement joins TRBV6-6 to TRBJ2-5, with 16 bases identical to TRBD2. The CDR3 runs 19 residues. CDR1 is MNHNY, CDR2 SVGAGI, per germline (reference sequence). V was clipped by 5 bases and J by 5 bases; unmatched bases: 14. CDR3 sequence reads: CASSRAPGLAGGLWETQYF. The CDR3 nucleotides are TGTGCCAGCAGTCGCGCCCCGGGACTAGCGGGAGGGTTATGGGAGACCCAGTACTTC.

V and J are TRBV10-3 and TRBJ1-2; D remains unclear. Trimming took off 2 bases at V and 0 bases at J, with 10 bases between the two ends. This CDR3 has 15 amino acids. Looked up from germline, CDR1 is ENHRY and CDR2 is SYGVKD. In DNA, the CDR3 is TGTGCCATCAGTGAGGGTACCGGGACTAACTATGGCTACACCTTC. This sequence encodes CAISEGTGTNYGYTF.

The chain couples TRBV28 to TRBJ1-2, with D tentatively TRBD1 (5 bases). Germline assignment: CDR1 MDHEN and CDR2 SYDVKM. V lost 5 bases to trimming and J lost 7 bases, with 20 bases between them. The CDR3 contains 15 residues. The CDR3 DNA follows: TGTGCCAGCAGTCTCCTGACGCGGGGCGAATCTGGCTACACCTTC. Amino acid sequence: CASSLLTRGESGYTF.

This chain connects TRBV4-1 to TRBJ1-1; D remains ambiguous. Germline CDR1 and CDR2: MGHRA and YSYEKL. The V end lost 0 bases, the J end lost 4 bases, and 6 bases lay between the germline ends. The CDR3 totals 13 residues. CDR3 sequence reads: CASSQDTGTEAFF. CDR3 sequence (DNA): TGCGCCAGCAGCCAAGATACCGGCACTGAAGCTTTCTTT.

V usage is TRBV3-1 (or the pseudogene TRBV3-2) and J usage is TRBJ2-3, with 7 positions matching TRBD1. Germline values: CDR1 LGHDT, CDR2 YNNKEL (reference sequence). V dropped 5 bases and J dropped 1; count of bases not matched to a gene: 6. The CDR3 is made up of 15 amino acids. CDR3 amino acids: CASSLTGSGTDTQYF. CDR3 coding DNA: TGTGCCAGCAGCTTGACAGGGAGCGGCACAGATACGCAGTATTTT.

A few counts support this clone. The gene calls are TRBV10-1 and TRBJ2-3; 8 bases align to TRBD2. V lost 6 bases and J lost 1; bases outside the gene matches: 3. The CDR3 contains 14 residues. Germline V CDR1 and CDR2: WNHNN, SYGVQD (reference sequence). CDR3 region: CASSLSGGTDTQYF. In DNA, the CDR3 is TGCGCCAGCAGCCTTAGCGGGGGCACAGATACGCAGTATTTT.

The chain couples TRBV2 to TRBJ2-5; possible D gene TRBD2, 6 bases. V was shortened by 6 bases and J by 9 bases, with 17 bases between the two germline ends. Germline lookup yields CDR1 SNHLY and CDR2 FYNNEI. This CDR3 has 13 amino acids. Here the CDR3 DNA reads TGTGCCAGCAGGGGACTGCCGGGCAAGGCCCAGTACTTC. It is translated as CASRGLPGKAQYF. The entire variable domain, with the rest obtained from reference TRBV2 and TRBJ2-5, is as follows: EPEVTQTPSHQVTQMGQEVILRCVPISNHLYFYWYRQILGQKVEFLVSFYNNEISEKSEIFDDQFSVERPDGSNFTLKIRSTKLEDSAMYFCASRGLPGKAQYFGPGTRLLVL.

This chain joins TRBV7-2 and TRBJ2-1; 7 nucleotides match TRBD2. The J segment lost 4 bases and the V segment lost 1 base, leaving 4 bases of the junction unmatched. The V gene's germline CDR1 is SGHTA and CDR2 FQGNSA. The CDR3 extends over 15 amino acids. The CDR3 here is CASSLDGGGYNEQFF. The CDR3 region has the DNA TGTGCCAGCAGCTTAGACGGGGGAGGGTACAATGAGCAGTTCTTC.

This clone was detected only a few times. The chain carries TRBV6-1 and TRBJ1-5, with 10 bases matching TRBD1. The germline gives CDR1 MNHNS, CDR2 SASEGT. Germline trimming cut 2 bases from V and 0 bases from J; bases unmatched to any gene: 7. CDR3 length: 18 amino acids. The CDR3 protein is CASSEYGQGGYSNQPQHF. As DNA, the CDR3 is TGTGCCAGCAGTGAATACGGACAGGGGGGATATAGCAATCAGCCCCAGCATTTT.

V usage is TRBV5-1 and J usage is TRBJ2-3, with D perhaps matching TRBD1 (6 bases). The CDR3 spans 15 residues. Trimming pared 4 bases from V and 2 bases from J, leaving 14 bases between. Germline V gives CDR1 SGHRS, CDR2 YFSETQ. The CDR3 region is CASSLFWGPTDTQYF. CDR3 DNA: TGCGCCAGCAGCCTATTTTGGGGGCCCACAGATACGCAGTATTTT.

The V call is TRBV5-1, the J call TRBJ2-2; 11 bases agree with TRBD2. The ends lost 5 bases at V and 0 bases at J; junction bases unmatched: 6. The CDR3 is 17 residues long. Germline V gene data show CDR1 as SGHRS and CDR2 as YFSETQ. The CDR3 loop is CASRSGSGGANTGELFF. CDR3 DNA sequence: TGCGCCAGCAGATCGGGTAGCGGGGGGGCGAACACCGGGGAGCTGTTTTTT.